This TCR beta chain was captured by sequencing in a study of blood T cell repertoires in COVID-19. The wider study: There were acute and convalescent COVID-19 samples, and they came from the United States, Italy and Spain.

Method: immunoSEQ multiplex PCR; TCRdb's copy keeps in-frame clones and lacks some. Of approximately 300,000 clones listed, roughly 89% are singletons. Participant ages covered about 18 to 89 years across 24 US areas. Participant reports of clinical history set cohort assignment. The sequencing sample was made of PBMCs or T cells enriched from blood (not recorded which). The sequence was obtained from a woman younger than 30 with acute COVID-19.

CDR3 region: CASSRGAGALHF. Written as DNA, the CDR3 is TGTGCCAGCAGCCGTGGGGCAGGAGCACTCCACTTT. This chain connects TRBV7-9 to TRBJ1-6; a possible D gene is TRBD1 (5 bases). This CDR3 contains 12 residues. The V gene's germline CDR1 is SEHNR and CDR2 FQNEAQ (reference sequence). Trimming took 5 bases from V and 16 from J, leaving 15 bases between them.